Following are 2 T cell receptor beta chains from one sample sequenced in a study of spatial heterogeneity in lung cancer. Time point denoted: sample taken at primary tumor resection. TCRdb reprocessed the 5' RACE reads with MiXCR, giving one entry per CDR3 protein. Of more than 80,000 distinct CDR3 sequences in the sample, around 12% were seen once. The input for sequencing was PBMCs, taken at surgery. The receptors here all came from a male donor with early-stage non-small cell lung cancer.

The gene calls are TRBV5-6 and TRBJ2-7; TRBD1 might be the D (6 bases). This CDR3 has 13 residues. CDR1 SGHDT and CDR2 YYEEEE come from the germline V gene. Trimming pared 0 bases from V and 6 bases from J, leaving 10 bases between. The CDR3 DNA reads TGTGCCAGCAGCTTGGCCAGGGGCAGCGAGCAGTACTTC. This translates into CASSLARGSEQYF.

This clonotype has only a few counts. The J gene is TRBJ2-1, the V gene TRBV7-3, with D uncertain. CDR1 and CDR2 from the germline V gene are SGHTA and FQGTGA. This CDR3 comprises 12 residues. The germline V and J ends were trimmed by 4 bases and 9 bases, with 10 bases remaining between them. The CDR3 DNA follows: TGTGCCAGCAGCTCCGATTCTGGTGAGCAGTTCTTC. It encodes CASSSDSGEQFF.